These T cell receptor beta chains were read from a single sample in a study of control samples from healthy donors and cancer patients. Sequencing used immunoSEQ multiplex PCR; TCRdb keeps in-frame clones, though not all of them. The table has 150,000 to 200,000 clones, around 96% seen once. The specimen was blood. The source is a woman between 40 and 50 years old in good health. CDR3s include the opening cysteine and the closing phenylalanine or tryptophan. The D gene is left open where the match is weak. Not all rows give a size; the values are once, few, many and, for expanded clones, a class.

clone size: -
J gene: TRBJ1-2
D gene: -
V gene: TRBV4-2
CDR3 protein: CASSPLVVQGYGYTF
CDR3 DNA: TGTGCCAGCAGCCCCCTCGTGGTTCAGGGGTATGGCTACACCTTC

clone size: -
J gene: TRBJ2-4
D gene: -
V gene: TRBV6-2/TRBV6-3
CDR3 protein: CASSYRGTVMKNIQYF
CDR3 DNA: TGTGCCAGCAGTTACCGGGGGACAGTGATGAAAAACATTCAGTACTTC

clone size: -
J gene: TRBJ1-4
D gene: -
V gene: TRBV4-1
CDR3 protein: CASSRDPPKRPHGATNEKLFF
CDR3 DNA: TGCGCCAGCAGCCGGGACCCTCCTAAAAGACCACACGGGGCGACTAATGAAAAACTGTTTTTT

clone size: once
J gene: TRBJ1-2
D gene: -
V gene: TRBV7-2
CDR3 protein: CASSFGTAEGYTF
CDR3 DNA: TGTGCCAGCAGCTTCGGGACGGCGGAAGGCTACACCTTC

clone size: -
J gene: TRBJ2-1
D gene: TRBD2
V gene: TRBV7-6
CDR3 protein: CASSLVASGVNEQFF
CDR3 DNA: TGTGCCAGCAGCTTAGTAGCTAGCGGGGTGAATGAGCAGTTCTTC

clone size: once
J gene: TRBJ1-1
D gene: -
V gene: TRBV4-1
CDR3 protein: CASSPRDPKMGTEAFF
CDR3 DNA: TGCGCCAGCAGCCCCCGGGACCCCAAAATGGGCACTGAAGCTTTCTTT

clone size: -
J gene: TRBJ2-3
D gene: -
V gene: TRBV9
CDR3 protein: CASSVTSTDTQYF
CDR3 DNA: TGTGCCAGCAGCGTAACTAGCACAGATACGCAGTATTTT

clone size: -
J gene: TRBJ2-2
D gene: -
V gene: TRBV27
CDR3 protein: CASMGQNTGELFF
CDR3 DNA: TGTGCCAGCATGGGACAGAACACCGGGGAGCTGTTTTTT

clone size: -
J gene: TRBJ2-5
D gene: TRBD1
V gene: TRBV7-2
CDR3 protein: CASRQYSGDRRETQYF
CDR3 DNA: TGTGCCAGCAGACAATATTCCGGGGACAGGCGGGAGACCCAGTACTTC

clone size: -
J gene: TRBJ1-1
D gene: -
V gene: TRBV6-5
CDR3 protein: CASSYSGYAFF
CDR3 DNA: TGTGCCAGCAGTTACTCAGGGTATGCTTTCTTT

clone size: -
J gene: TRBJ1-1
D gene: -
V gene: TRBV10-3
CDR3 protein: CAITQDSEAFF
CDR3 DNA: TGTGCCATCACCCAGGACAGTGAAGCTTTCTTT

clone size: few
J gene: TRBJ1-1
D gene: TRBD1
V gene: TRBV2
CDR3 protein: CASSGQGAGTEAFF
CDR3 DNA: TGTGCCAGCAGCGGACAGGGGGCGGGCACTGAAGCTTTCTTT

clone size: -
J gene: TRBJ2-1
D gene: TRBD2
V gene: TRBV19
CDR3 protein: CASSSRTSGRLYNEQFF
CDR3 DNA: TGTGCCAGTAGTTCCAGGACTAGCGGGAGACTCTACAATGAGCAGTTCTTC

clone size: -
J gene: TRBJ1-2
D gene: TRBD1
V gene: TRBV4-3
CDR3 protein: CASRGQGGDHRFYGYTF
CDR3 DNA: TGCGCCAGCAGGGGACAGGGGGGCGATCATCGTTTCTATGGCTACACCTTC

clone size: -
J gene: TRBJ1-1
D gene: TRBD1
V gene: TRBV5-6
CDR3 protein: CASIRGLGNTEAFF
CDR3 DNA: TGTGCCAGCATAAGGGGGCTAGGGAACACTGAAGCTTTCTTT

clone size: -
J gene: TRBJ2-7
D gene: -
V gene: TRBV6-1
CDR3 protein: CASSEGENSAYEQYF
CDR3 DNA: TGTGCCAGCAGTGAAGGGGAGAACTCAGCCTACGAGCAGTACTTC

clone size: -
J gene: TRBJ2-4
D gene: -
V gene: TRBV5-1
CDR3 protein: CASSPSVLMGKNIQYF
CDR3 DNA: TGCGCCAGCAGCCCATCCGTCCTGATGGGCAAAAACATTCAGTACTTC

clone size: -
J gene: TRBJ2-1
D gene: -
V gene: TRBV24-1
CDR3 protein: CATSESHSEQFF
CDR3 DNA: TGTGCCACCAGTGAAAGTCACTCTGAGCAGTTCTTC

clone size: -
J gene: TRBJ1-1
D gene: -
V gene: TRBV5-8
CDR3 protein: CASSLGLLNTEAFF
CDR3 DNA: TGTGCCAGCAGCTTGGGACTGTTGAACACTGAAGCTTTCTTT

clone size: -
J gene: TRBJ1-5
D gene: TRBD1
V gene: TRBV5-1
CDR3 protein: CASSLAVGQGRGRSRHQPQHF
CDR3 DNA: TGCGCCAGCAGCTTGGCCGTTGGACAGGGAAGGGGACGGAGTAGGCATCAGCCCCAGCATTTT

clone size: -
J gene: TRBJ2-5
D gene: -
V gene: TRBV5-6
CDR3 protein: CASSPAAQETQYF
CDR3 DNA: TGTGCCAGCAGCCCAGCGGCCCAAGAGACCCAGTACTTC

clone size: once
J gene: TRBJ2-2
D gene: TRBD1
V gene: TRBV24-1
CDR3 protein: CATSDYPGTGGTGELFF
CDR3 DNA: TGTGCCACCAGTGACTACCCCGGGACAGGGGGCACCGGGGAGCTGTTTTTT

clone size: -
J gene: TRBJ2-1
D gene: -
V gene: TRBV7-3
CDR3 protein: CASSPEGSRGVTKFF
CDR3 DNA: TGTGCCAGCAGCCCCGAGGGTTCGCGCGGGGTGACGAAGTTCTTC

clone size: -
J gene: TRBJ2-7
D gene: -
V gene: TRBV9
CDR3 protein: CASSETGTQSSYEQYF
CDR3 DNA: TGTGCCAGCAGCGAAACCGGGACTCAGAGCTCCTACGAGCAGTACTTC

clone size: -
J gene: TRBJ2-1
D gene: TRBD2
V gene: TRBV18
CDR3 protein: CASSPELAGNEQFF
CDR3 DNA: TGTGCCAGCTCACCCGAACTAGCGGGGAATGAGCAGTTCTTC

clone size: -
J gene: TRBJ2-2
D gene: TRBD1
V gene: TRBV7-7
CDR3 protein: CASSNGQGGNTGELFF
CDR3 DNA: TGTGCTAGCAGCAATGGACAGGGGGGAAACACCGGGGAGCTGTTTTTT

clone size: -
J gene: TRBJ2-1
D gene: -
V gene: TRBV7-9
CDR3 protein: CASSNGAVGSYNEQFF
CDR3 DNA: TGTGCCAGCAGCAACGGGGCGGTTGGGTCCTACAATGAGCAGTTCTTC

clone size: -
J gene: TRBJ2-1
D gene: TRBD1
V gene: TRBV19
CDR3 protein: CASSIPRDRGREQFF
CDR3 DNA: TGTGCCAGTAGTATTCCCCGGGACAGGGGGCGCGAGCAGTTCTTC

clone size: -
J gene: TRBJ1-2
D gene: -
V gene: TRBV4-2
CDR3 protein: CASSHGTGNYGYTF
CDR3 DNA: TGTGCCAGCAGCCATGGAACAGGGAACTATGGCTACACCTTC

clone size: -
J gene: TRBJ2-2
D gene: TRBD2
V gene: TRBV2
CDR3 protein: CASKISGGSTGELFF
CDR3 DNA: TGTGCCAGCAAAATCAGCGGGGGGAGCACCGGGGAGCTGTTTTTT

clone size: -
J gene: TRBJ1-5
D gene: -
V gene: TRBV30
CDR3 protein: CAWASGFGQPQHF
CDR3 DNA: TGTGCCTGGGCCTCAGGGTTCGGTCAGCCCCAGCATTTT

clone size: -
J gene: TRBJ1-1
D gene: TRBD1
V gene: TRBV27
CDR3 protein: CASSYFQNRGSTEAFF
CDR3 DNA: TGTGCCAGCAGTTACTTCCAGAACAGGGGTAGTACTGAAGCTTTCTTT

clone size: -
J gene: TRBJ2-1
D gene: -
V gene: TRBV5-1
CDR3 protein: CASSPRTARGYEQFF
CDR3 DNA: TGCGCCAGCAGCCCCAGGACTGCCCGGGGTTATGAGCAGTTCTTC

clone size: -
J gene: TRBJ1-2
D gene: -
V gene: TRBV12-3/TRBV12-4
CDR3 protein: CASSSGLFRFYTF
CDR3 DNA: TGTGCCAGCAGCTCGGGACTTTTTAGGTTCTACACCTTC

clone size: -
J gene: TRBJ1-2
D gene: -
V gene: TRBV4-1
CDR3 protein: CASSQDPGRDYGYTF
CDR3 DNA: TGCGCCAGCAGCCAAGATCCAGGCAGGGACTATGGCTACACCTTC

clone size: -
J gene: TRBJ2-2
D gene: TRBD2
V gene: TRBV9
CDR3 protein: CASTLAGQNTGELFF
CDR3 DNA: TGTGCCAGCACCCTAGCGGGACAAAACACCGGGGAGCTGTTTTTT

clone size: -
J gene: TRBJ2-7
D gene: TRBD2
V gene: TRBV27
CDR3 protein: CASSLAGTSRYEQYF
CDR3 DNA: TGTGCCAGCAGTTTAGCCGGGACTAGTCGCTACGAGCAGTACTTC

clone size: -
J gene: TRBJ1-1
D gene: -
V gene: TRBV7-9
CDR3 protein: CASSPPWAGSEAFF
CDR3 DNA: TGTGCCAGCAGCCCCCCCTGGGCCGGGTCTGAAGCTTTCTTT

clone size: -
J gene: TRBJ2-3
D gene: TRBD2
V gene: TRBV7-2
CDR3 protein: CASSLNRPTTGRGADTQYF
CDR3 DNA: TGTGCCAGCAGCTTAAACCGTCCCACTACCGGGAGGGGGGCAGATACGCAGTATTTT

clone size: -
J gene: TRBJ1-2
D gene: TRBD1
V gene: TRBV27
CDR3 protein: CASSYNRGSYGYTF
CDR3 DNA: TGTGCCAGCAGTTATAACAGGGGTTCCTATGGCTACACCTTC

clone size: -
J gene: TRBJ1-1
D gene: -
V gene: TRBV9
CDR3 protein: CASSVEDQSVEAFF
CDR3 DNA: TGTGCCAGCAGCGTAGAAGATCAGAGTGTCGAAGCTTTCTTT

clone size: -
J gene: TRBJ1-6
D gene: -
V gene: TRBV5-6
CDR3 protein: CASSLAGGYNSPLHF
CDR3 DNA: TGTGCCAGCAGCTTGGCGGGAGGTTATAATTCACCCCTCCACTTT

clone size: -
J gene: TRBJ1-5
D gene: -
V gene: TRBV6-2/TRBV6-3
CDR3 protein: CASSYEGQLNQPQHF
CDR3 DNA: TGTGCCAGCAGTTACGAGGGGCAGTTGAATCAGCCCCAGCATTTT

clone size: -
J gene: TRBJ2-7
D gene: -
V gene: TRBV3-1/TRBV3-2
CDR3 protein: CASSQPPETYEQYF
CDR3 DNA: TGTGCCAGCAGCCAACCGCCAGAAACCTACGAGCAGTACTTC

clone size: -
J gene: TRBJ1-1
D gene: -
V gene: TRBV11-2
CDR3 protein: CASTIQPPNLNTEAFF
CDR3 DNA: TGTGCCAGCACCATACAACCCCCCAACCTGAACACTGAAGCTTTCTTT

clone size: -
J gene: TRBJ1-6
D gene: TRBD1
V gene: TRBV11-2
CDR3 protein: CASSQDRGRENSPLHF
CDR3 DNA: TGTGCCAGCAGCCAGGACAGGGGGCGAGAGAATTCACCCCTCCACTTT

clone size: -
J gene: TRBJ1-4
D gene: -
V gene: TRBV7-9
CDR3 protein: CASSLVPGRNEKLFF
CDR3 DNA: TGTGCCAGCAGCTTAGTTCCGGGGAGGAATGAAAAACTGTTTTTT

clone size: -
J gene: TRBJ1-1
D gene: TRBD1
V gene: TRBV9
CDR3 protein: CASSASDRGRDTEAFF
CDR3 DNA: TGTGCCAGCAGCGCCAGCGACAGGGGGCGCGACACTGAAGCTTTCTTT

clone size: -
J gene: TRBJ1-2
D gene: -
V gene: TRBV6-5
CDR3 protein: CASGQRNLYGYTF
CDR3 DNA: TGTGCCAGTGGACAACGAAACCTCTATGGCTACACCTTC

clone size: -
J gene: TRBJ2-1
D gene: -
V gene: TRBV9
CDR3 protein: CASTRGGSYNEQFF
CDR3 DNA: TGTGCCAGCACCCGTGGGGGGTCCTACAATGAGCAGTTCTTC

clone size: -
J gene: TRBJ1-4
D gene: TRBD1
V gene: TRBV5-4
CDR3 protein: CASSHPGQQREKLFF
CDR3 DNA: TGTGCCAGCAGTCATCCGGGACAGCAGAGGGAAAAACTGTTTTTT

clone size: once
J gene: TRBJ1-5
D gene: -
V gene: TRBV4-3
CDR3 protein: CASSQDRAQPQHF
CDR3 DNA: TGCGCCAGCAGCCAAGATCGAGCCCAGCCCCAGCATTTT